The present TCR beta chain was sequenced within a study of shared clonotypes between healthy human individuals. Whole-study results and caveats: The four-donor shared clonotypes exceeded non-shared clonotypes in generation probability, with non-shared ones scoring lower. Generally, naive subsets came out with larger estimated richness than memory subsets.

Assay execution took place at the deep level. TCRdb's table, derived via immunoSEQ multiplex PCR, lists solely in-frame clones and lacks some. The sample shows over 2 million clones, approximately 94% of them seen only once. The naive CD8 population came from CD45RO-negative cells selected for CCR7, without terminally differentiated effector memory CD45RA+ cells. A note on this clone: Its antigen is unknown.

The sequencing sample was made of naive CD8+ T cells sorted from blood. The origin of this receptor is a man younger than 30 in good health.

CDR3 nucleotides: TGTGCCAGCAAGGGGGACTCCTACGAGCAGTACTTC. This translates into CASKGDSYEQYF. V usage is TRBV27 and J usage is TRBJ2-7; perhaps TRBD1 as D (6 bases). The germline V and J ends were trimmed by 7 bases and 0 bases, with 7 bases remaining between them. Germline loops: CDR1 MNHEY, CDR2 SMNVEV (reference sequence). The CDR3 is made up of 12 amino acids.